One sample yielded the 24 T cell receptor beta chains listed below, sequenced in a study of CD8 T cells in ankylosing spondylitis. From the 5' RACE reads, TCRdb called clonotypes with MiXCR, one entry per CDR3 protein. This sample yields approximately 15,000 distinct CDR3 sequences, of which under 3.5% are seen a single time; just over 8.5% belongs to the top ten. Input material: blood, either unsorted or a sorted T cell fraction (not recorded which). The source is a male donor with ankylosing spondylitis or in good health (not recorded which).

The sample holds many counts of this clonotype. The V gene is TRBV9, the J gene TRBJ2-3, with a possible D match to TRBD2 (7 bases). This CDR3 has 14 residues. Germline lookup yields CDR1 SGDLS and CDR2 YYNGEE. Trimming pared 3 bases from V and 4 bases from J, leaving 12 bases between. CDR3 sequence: CASSDGGGADTQYF. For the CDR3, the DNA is TGTGCCAGCAGCGACGGAGGGGGGGCAGATACGCAGTATTTT.

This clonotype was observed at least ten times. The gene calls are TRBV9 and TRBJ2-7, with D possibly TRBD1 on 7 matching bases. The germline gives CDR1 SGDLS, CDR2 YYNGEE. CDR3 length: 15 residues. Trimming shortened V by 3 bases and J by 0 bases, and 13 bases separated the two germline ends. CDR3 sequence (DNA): TGTGCCAGCAGCGGTGGAGGGGGCTTCTCCTACGAGCAGTACTTC. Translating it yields CASSGGGGFSYEQYF.

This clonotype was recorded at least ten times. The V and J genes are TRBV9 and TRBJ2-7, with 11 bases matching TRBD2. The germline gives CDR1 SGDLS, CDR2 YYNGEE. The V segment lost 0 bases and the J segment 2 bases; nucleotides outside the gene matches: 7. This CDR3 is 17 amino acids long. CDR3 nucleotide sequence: TGTGCCAGCAGCGTAGCGGCTAGCGGGAGGCCCCCCTACGAGCAGTACTTC. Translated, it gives CASSVAASGRPPYEQYF.

CDR3 loop: CASSPAEDIQYF. CDR3 in DNA: TGTGCCAGCAGTCCAGCGGAGGACATTCAGTACTTC. The chain employs TRBV9 and TRBJ2-4; TRBD2 is a possible D gene (5 bases). There are 12 residues in the CDR3. The germline CDR1 and CDR2 sequences are SGDLS and YYNGEE. Deletions cut 5 bases from V and 8 bases from J, with 11 bases between.

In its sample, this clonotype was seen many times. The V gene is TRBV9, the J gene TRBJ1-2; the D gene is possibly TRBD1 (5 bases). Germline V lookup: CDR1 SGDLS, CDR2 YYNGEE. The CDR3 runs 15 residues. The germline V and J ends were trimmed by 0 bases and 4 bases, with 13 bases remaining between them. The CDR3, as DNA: TGTGCCAGCAGCGTAGCTCGCGTGCAGGGCTATGGCTACACCTTC. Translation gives CASSVARVQGYGYTF.

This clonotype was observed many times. CDR3 protein: CASSSRFGTRETQYF. CDR3 DNA: TGTGCCAGCAGCTCCAGATTCGGGACTAGGGAGACCCAGTACTTC. This chain uses TRBV9 with TRBJ2-5; 8 bases agree with TRBD2. The CDR3 sequence is 15 residues long. J lost 5 bases, V lost 4 bases, and 10 bases had no gene match. Germline CDR1 and CDR2: SGDLS and YYNGEE.

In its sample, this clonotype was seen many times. The CDR3 DNA reads as TGTGCCAGCAGCGTAGGAGGGGGGAGGGATACCTACAATGAGCAGTTCTTC. Translating it yields CASSVGGGRDTYNEQFF. This chain joins TRBV9 and TRBJ2-1; D possibly corresponds to TRBD2 (7 bases). The V end was cut by 0 bases, the J end by 2 bases, with 15 bases between. This CDR3 spans 17 amino acids. Looked up from germline, CDR1 is SGDLS and CDR2 is YYNGEE.

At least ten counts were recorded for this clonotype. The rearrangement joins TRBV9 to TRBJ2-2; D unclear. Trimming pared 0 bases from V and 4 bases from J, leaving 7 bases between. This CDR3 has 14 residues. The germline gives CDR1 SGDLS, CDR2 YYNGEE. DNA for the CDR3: TGTGCCAGCAGCGTAGGACTGAGCACCGGGGAGCTGTTTTTT. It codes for CASSVGLSTGELFF. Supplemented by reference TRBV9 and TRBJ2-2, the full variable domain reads DSGVTQTPKHLITATGQRVTLRCSPRSGDLSVYWYQQSLDQGLQFLIQYYNGEERAKGNILERFSAQQFPDLHSELNLSSLELGDSALYFCASSVGLSTGELFFGEGSRLTVL.

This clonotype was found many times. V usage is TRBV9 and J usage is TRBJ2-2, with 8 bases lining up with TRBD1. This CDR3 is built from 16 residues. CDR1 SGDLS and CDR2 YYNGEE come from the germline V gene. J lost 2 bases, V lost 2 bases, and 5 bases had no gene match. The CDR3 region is CASSVSGQANTGELFF. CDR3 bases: TGTGCCAGCAGCGTGTCGGGACAGGCCAACACCGGGGAGCTGTTTTTT. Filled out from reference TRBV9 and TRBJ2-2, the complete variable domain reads DSGVTQTPKHLITATGQRVTLRCSPRSGDLSVYWYQQSLDQGLQFLIQYYNGEERAKGNILERFSAQQFPDLHSELNLSSLELGDSALYFCASSVSGQANTGELFFGEGSRLTVL.

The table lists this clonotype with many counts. CDR3 DNA: TGTGCCAGCAGCGTATTAAACGCTGGTCCCGGAAACACCATATATTTT. This codes for CASSVLNAGPGNTIYF. The gene calls are TRBV9 and TRBJ1-3; D remains unclear. V lost 1 base, J lost 4 bases, and 15 bases lay in between. The CDR3 runs 16 residues. Germline CDR1 SGDLS, CDR2 YYNGEE.

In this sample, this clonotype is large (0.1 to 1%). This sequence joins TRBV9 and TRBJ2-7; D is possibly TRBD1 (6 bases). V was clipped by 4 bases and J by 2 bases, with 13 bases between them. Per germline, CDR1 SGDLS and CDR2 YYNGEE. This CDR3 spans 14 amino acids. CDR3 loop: CASSLSGQPYEQYF. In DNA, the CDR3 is TGTGCCAGCAGCCTCTCAGGACAGCCCTACGAGCAGTACTTC.

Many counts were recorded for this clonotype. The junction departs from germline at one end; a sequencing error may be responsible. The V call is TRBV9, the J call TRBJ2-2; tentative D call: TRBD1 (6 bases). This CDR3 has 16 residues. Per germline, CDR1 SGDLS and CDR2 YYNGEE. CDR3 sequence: CASNVDPGQNTGELFF. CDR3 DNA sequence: TGTGCCAGCAACGTAGATCCGGGACAGAACACCGGGGAGCTGTTTTTT.

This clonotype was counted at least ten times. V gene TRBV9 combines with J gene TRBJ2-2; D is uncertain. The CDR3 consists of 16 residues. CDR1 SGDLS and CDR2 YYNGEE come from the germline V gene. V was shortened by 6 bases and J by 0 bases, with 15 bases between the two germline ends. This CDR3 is CASTTGTVANTGELFF. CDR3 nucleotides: TGTGCCAGCACCACGGGCACGGTCGCGAACACCGGGGAGCTGTTTTTT.

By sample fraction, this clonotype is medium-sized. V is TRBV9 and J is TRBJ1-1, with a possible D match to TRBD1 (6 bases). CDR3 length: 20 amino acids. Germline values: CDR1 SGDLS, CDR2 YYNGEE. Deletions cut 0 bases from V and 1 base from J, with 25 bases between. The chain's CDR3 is CASSVDFMRTGTMGNTEAFF. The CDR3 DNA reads TGTGCCAGCAGCGTAGATTTTATGAGAACAGGGACAATGGGGAACACTGAAGCTTTCTTT.

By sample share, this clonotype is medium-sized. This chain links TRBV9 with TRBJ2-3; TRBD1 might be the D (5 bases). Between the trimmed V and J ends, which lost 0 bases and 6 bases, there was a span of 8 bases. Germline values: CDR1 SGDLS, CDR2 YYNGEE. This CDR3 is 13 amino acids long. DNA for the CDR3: TGTGCCAGCAGCGTAGGCCCAGGGGATACGCAGTATTTT. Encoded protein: CASSVGPGDTQYF.

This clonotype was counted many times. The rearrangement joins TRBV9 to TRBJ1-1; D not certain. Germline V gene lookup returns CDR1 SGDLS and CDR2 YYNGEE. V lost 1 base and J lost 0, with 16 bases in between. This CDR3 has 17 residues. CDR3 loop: CASSVPQRQTVNTEAFF. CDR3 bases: TGTGCCAGCAGCGTACCCCAAAGACAAACAGTGAACACTGAAGCTTTCTTT.

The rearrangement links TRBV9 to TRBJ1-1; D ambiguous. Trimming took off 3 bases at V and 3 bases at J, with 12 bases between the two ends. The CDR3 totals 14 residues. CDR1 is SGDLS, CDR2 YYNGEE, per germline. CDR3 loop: CASSALLMDTEAFF. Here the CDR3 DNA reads TGTGCCAGCAGCGCGCTCTTGATGGACACTGAAGCTTTCTTT.

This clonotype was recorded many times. The CDR3 DNA sequence: TGTGCCAGCAGCGTGGCGGGGCGGCGCACAGATACGCAGTATTTT. The encoded protein is CASSVAGRRTDTQYF. This chain joins TRBV9 and TRBJ2-3; D perhaps matches TRBD2 (6 bases). CDR3 length: 15 residues. The V gene lost 2 bases and the J gene lost 1 base, with 11 bases spanning the gap. Germline values: CDR1 SGDLS, CDR2 YYNGEE.

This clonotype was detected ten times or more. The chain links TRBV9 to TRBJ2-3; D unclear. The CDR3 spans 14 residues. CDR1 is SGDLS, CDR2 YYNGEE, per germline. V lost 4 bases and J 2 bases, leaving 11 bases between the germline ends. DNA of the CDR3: TGTGCCAGCAGCAAAACGTCGGACACAGATACGCAGTATTTT. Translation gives CASSKTSDTDTQYF. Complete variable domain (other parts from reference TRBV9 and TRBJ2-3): DSGVTQTPKHLITATGQRVTLRCSPRSGDLSVYWYQQSLDQGLQFLIQYYNGEERAKGNILERFSAQQFPDLHSELNLSSLELGDSALYFCASSKTSDTDTQYFGPGTRLTVL.

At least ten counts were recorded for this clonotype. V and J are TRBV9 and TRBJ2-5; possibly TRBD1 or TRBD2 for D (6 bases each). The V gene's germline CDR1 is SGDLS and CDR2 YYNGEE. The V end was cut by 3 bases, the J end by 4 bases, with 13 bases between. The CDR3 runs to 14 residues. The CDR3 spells CASSGGDIRETQYF. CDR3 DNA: TGTGCCAGCAGCGGGGGGGACATCAGAGAGACCCAGTACTTC.

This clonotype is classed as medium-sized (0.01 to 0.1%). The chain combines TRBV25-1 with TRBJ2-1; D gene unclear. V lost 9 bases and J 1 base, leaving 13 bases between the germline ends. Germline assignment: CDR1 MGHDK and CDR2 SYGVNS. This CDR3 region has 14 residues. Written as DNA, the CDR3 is TGTGCCAGTGTGGACCTGCCATCCTACAATGAGCAGTTCTTC. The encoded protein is CASVDLPSYNEQFF.

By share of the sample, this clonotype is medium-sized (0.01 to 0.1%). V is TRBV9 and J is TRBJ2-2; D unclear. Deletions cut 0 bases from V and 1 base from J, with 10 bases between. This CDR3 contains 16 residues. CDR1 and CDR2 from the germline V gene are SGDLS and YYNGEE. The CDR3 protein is CASSVGPDGNTGELFF. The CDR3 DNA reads TGTGCCAGCAGCGTAGGTCCAGACGGGAACACCGGGGAGCTGTTTTTT.

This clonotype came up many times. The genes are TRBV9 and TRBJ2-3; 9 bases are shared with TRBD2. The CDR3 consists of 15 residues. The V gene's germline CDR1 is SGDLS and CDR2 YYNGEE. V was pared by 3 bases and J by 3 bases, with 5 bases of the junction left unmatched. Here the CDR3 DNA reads TGTGCCAGCAGCGCCCGGACTAGCGAGACAGATACGCAGTATTTT. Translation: CASSARTSETDTQYF.

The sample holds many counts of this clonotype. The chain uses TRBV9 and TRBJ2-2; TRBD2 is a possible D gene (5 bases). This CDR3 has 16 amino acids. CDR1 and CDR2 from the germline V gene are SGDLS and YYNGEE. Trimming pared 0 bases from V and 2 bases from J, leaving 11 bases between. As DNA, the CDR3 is TGTGCCAGCAGCGTAGGTCCTAGCACCAACACCGGGGAGCTGTTTTTT. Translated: CASSVGPSTNTGELFF.